This note documents a single TCR beta chain sequence. No antigen is known for it. The data were taken from a study of OX40 agonist ivuxolimab in advanced cancers. The overall study: Clinicians treated patients with ivuxolimab, an agonistic anti-OX40 (CD134) antibody. Every 2 weeks, ivuxolimab was infused into the patients intravenously at between 0.01 and 10 mg/kg. The mean age was roughly 60 years, ranging from roughly 23 to 79, with more than 70% of participants male.

Study-level results: The authors also found low normalized T-cell clonal expansion in some nonresponders.

The CDR3 has 15 residues. V shed 0 bases and J shed 0 bases, with 7 bases lying between them. Germline loops: CDR1 ENHRY, CDR2 SYGVKD. The data were produced by immunoSEQ multiplex PCR, yet TCRdb's version contains in-frame clones alone and is incomplete. The data contain around 95,000 clones, around 93% of them singletons. The clonotype comes from an adult with an advanced solid tumor such as melanoma, head and neck, liver or kidney cancer. Here the sequenced sample was CD4+ or CD8+ T cells sorted from blood, taken in a trial of the OX40 agonist ivuxolimab. The chain couples TRBV10-3 to TRBJ2-3; no clear D gene. The CDR3 is CAISESLTSTDTQYF. The CDR3 coding sequence is TGTGCCATCAGTGAGTCTCTTACTAGCACAGATACGCAGTATTTT.